Below, 19 T cell receptor beta chains from the same sample are listed, as sequenced in a study of cytomegalovirus exposure and HLA in healthy donors. The PCR contained 60 Vbeta and 13 Jbeta primers. Sequencing used immunoSEQ multiplex PCR; TCRdb keeps in-frame clones, though not all of them. The data hold about 90,000 clones, with 70% to 80% observed a single time. What was sequenced was PBMCs. The origin of the receptors is a woman aged 55-75 years in good health and CMV-seropositive.

The V call is TRBV7-2, the J call TRBJ2-1; 7 bases agree with TRBD2. The CDR3 length is 16 residues. Germline V CDR1 and CDR2: SGHTA, FQGNSA. V shed 5 bases, J shed 2 bases, and the junction held 9 bases outside the gene matches. CDR3 sequence (DNA): TGTGCCAGCAGCCCGGGCGGGGGTAGGACCTACAATGAGCAGTTCTTC. Encoded protein: CASSPGGGRTYNEQFF.

The chain has TRBV29-1 and TRBJ2-1; no definite D call. V was trimmed by 4 bases and J by 7 bases, leaving 8 bases between them. The V gene's germline CDR1 is SQVTM and CDR2 ANQGSEA. CDR3 length equals 11 residues. CDR3 region: CSVGPGNEQFF. CDR3 bases: TGCAGCGTTGGTCCCGGTAATGAGCAGTTCTTC.

The chain is built from TRBV25-1 and TRBJ2-5; tentative D call: TRBD2 (6 bases). The germline CDR1 and CDR2 sequences are MGHDK and SYGVNS. This CDR3 has 16 residues. Deletions cut 3 bases from V and 4 bases from J, with 18 bases between. The CDR3 loop is CASSEQAPVGGETQYF. CDR3 coding DNA: TGTGCCAGCAGTGAGCAGGCCCCGGTGGGGGGAGAGACCCAGTACTTC.

This chain connects TRBV5-6 to TRBJ2-7; 8 nucleotides match TRBD2. J gave up 10 bases and V 4 bases, and 7 bases lay outside the gene matches. The CDR3 consists of 12 residues. Germline CDR1 is SGHDT and CDR2 is YYEEEE. The CDR3 bases are TGTGCCAGCAGCAAGGGCCTAGCGGGTCAGTACTTC. This sequence encodes CASSKGLAGQYF.

The rearrangement links TRBV5-4 to TRBJ2-1; 12 bases map to TRBD2. This CDR3 has 17 amino acids. CDR1 and CDR2 (germline): SGHNT, YYREEE (reference sequence). J gave up 4 bases and V 7 bases, and 12 bases lay outside the gene matches. In nucleotides, the CDR3 is TGTGCCAGCTCGAGGGCTAGCGGGAGGGCAGGGTACAATGAGCAGTTCTTC. Translated, it gives CASSRASGRAGYNEQFF.

Only one count was recorded for this clone. This chain's CDR3 is CASSLATGQGADTQYF. CDR3 DNA sequence: TGTGCCAGCAGCTTAGCGACGGGACAGGGGGCAGATACGCAGTATTTT. The chain recombines TRBV7-9 with TRBJ2-3; 11 bases agree with TRBD1. Germline trimming cut 0 bases from V and 4 bases from J; bases unmatched to any gene: 3. The CDR3 contains 16 residues. Germline CDR1 and CDR2: SEHNR and FQNEAQ (reference sequence).

V and J are TRBV11-2 and TRBJ1-2, with TRBD1 identical over 8 bases. CDR3 length: 15 amino acids. Looked up from germline, CDR1 is SGHAT and CDR2 is FQNNGV. The V segment lost 6 bases and the J segment 4 bases; nucleotides outside the gene matches: 10. CDR3 DNA: TGTGCCAGCAGGCCTCCGGGACAGGAGTTCTATGGCTACACCTTC. It translates to CASRPPGQEFYGYTF.

The CDR3 DNA reads TGTGCCAGCAGGGGGGACAGGGTTGGATATGGCTACACCTTC. Protein sequence: CASRGDRVGYGYTF. The rearrangement joins TRBV6-1 to TRBJ1-2; 9 bases fit TRBD1. Trimming took 6 bases from V and 5 from J; bases not matched to a gene: 7. There are 14 residues in the CDR3. Per the germline V gene, CDR1 is MNHNS and CDR2 is SASEGT.

Worth noting for this clone: Different DNA sequences within this sample yield the same CDR3. The J gene is TRBJ1-1, the V gene TRBV30; a possible D gene is TRBD1 (5 bases). CDR3 length: 13 amino acids. In germline, CDR1 is GTSNPN, CDR2 SVGIG (reference sequence). Trimming took off 0 bases at V and 0 bases at J, with 5 bases between the two ends. In DNA, the CDR3 is TGTGCCTGGAGTGTACAGGTGAACACTGAAGCTTTCTTT. Its protein is CAWSVQVNTEAFF. Supplemented by reference TRBV30 and TRBJ1-1, the full variable domain reads SQTIHQWPATLVQPVGSPLSLECTVEGTSNPNLYWYRQAAGRGLQLLFYSVGIGQISSEVPQNLSASRPQDRQFILSSKKLLLSDSGFYLCAWSVQVNTEAFFGQGTRLTVV.

J is TRBJ2-5 and V is TRBV6-1; the D gene is possibly TRBD2 (5 bases). CDR1 is MNHNS and CDR2 is SASEGT in the germline V gene. Trimming shortened V by 0 bases and J by 7 bases, and 18 bases separated the two germline ends. This CDR3 region has 16 residues. Here the CDR3 DNA reads TGTGCCAGCAGTGAAGCGTCGTGGGGAGCCGTGGGGACCCAGTACTTC. Translation gives CASSEASWGAVGTQYF.

The chain is built from TRBV7-9 and TRBJ1-1, with D uncertain. This CDR3 has 14 residues. The V end was cut by 3 bases, the J end by 1 base, with 9 bases between. CDR1 SEHNR and CDR2 FQNEAQ come from the germline V gene (reference sequence). DNA for the CDR3: TGTGCCAGCAGCTTTCGACGGGAGAACACTGAAGCTTTCTTT. Translated, it gives CASSFRRENTEAFF.

The chain is built from TRBV5-1 and TRBJ2-1, with 7 bases aligning to TRBD1. This CDR3 spans 14 amino acids. Germline CDR1 SGHRS, CDR2 YFSETQ. The junction had 6 bases not matched to a gene; V was cut back by 2 bases and J by 7 bases. The CDR3 DNA reads as TGCGCCAGCAGCTTTAGGGGGCCCGTTAATGAGCAGTTCTTC. This encodes CASSFRGPVNEQFF.

This clone appeared once. The chain has TRBV2 and TRBJ1-2; TRBD1 matches 8 bases. CDR1 and CDR2 from the germline V gene are SNHLY and FYNNEI. The CDR3 has 16 amino acids. V shed 7 bases, J shed 6 bases, and the junction held 16 bases outside the gene matches. The CDR3, as DNA: TGTGCCAGCAACCGACCCGGGGCAGGGGGCGCAGATGGCTACACCTTC. It encodes CASNRPGAGGADGYTF.

CDR3: CATRTGENTEAFF. CDR3 DNA: TGTGCCACCCGGACAGGGGAAAACACTGAAGCTTTCTTT. The chain employs TRBV6-4 and TRBJ1-1; TRBD1 agrees at 9 bases. V shed 10 bases and J 2 bases; nucleotides not matched to a gene: 5. The CDR3 length is 13 residues. Germline values: CDR1 MRHNA, CDR2 SNTAGT.

The chain combines TRBV21-1 with TRBJ2-7; the D segment call TRBD1 is taken from the table without a DNA check. TRBV21-1 represents a pseudogene. This CDR3 is built from 16 residues. The CDR3 sequence: CASSLWTVPSSYEQYF. The CDR3 coding sequence is TGTGCCAGCAGCCTATGGACAGTTCCGAGCTCCTACGAGCAGTACTTC.

This rearrangement joins TRBV28 to TRBJ2-5; 7 nucleotides align to TRBD2. Germline values: CDR1 MDHEN, CDR2 SYDVKM. The CDR3 has 12 residues. V was pared by 3 bases and J by 13 bases, with 8 bases of the junction left unmatched. The chain's CDR3 is CASSLLGGVGYF. For the CDR3, the DNA is TGTGCCAGCAGTTTGCTGGGGGGGGTCGGGTACTTC.

This chain connects TRBV5-1 to TRBJ2-1, with 10 bases lining up with TRBD2. The CDR3 sequence is 14 residues long. The V and J ends lost 3 bases and 9 bases, in that order; junction bases with no gene match: 6. Germline CDR1 is SGHRS and CDR2 is YFSETQ. CDR3 protein: CASSSLAGAVEQFF. The CDR3, as DNA: TGCGCCAGCAGCTCGCTAGCGGGAGCGGTTGAGCAGTTCTTC.

The chain joins TRBV27 to TRBJ2-2; weak D call: TRBD1 (6 bases). The germline V and J ends were trimmed by 8 bases and 6 bases, with 13 bases remaining between them. The germline V gene has CDR1 MNHEY and CDR2 SMNVEV (reference sequence). The CDR3 consists of 13 residues. The CDR3 region has the DNA TGTGCCAGCGGCCTACAGGGTTCCGGGGAGCTGTTTTTT. It yields the protein CASGLQGSGELFF.

The chain is built from TRBV6-6 and TRBJ2-2; D possibly corresponds to TRBD2 (5 bases). V lost 6 bases, J lost 3 bases, and 11 bases lay in between. The CDR3 is 14 amino acids. Looked up from germline, CDR1 is MNHNY and CDR2 is SVGAGI (reference sequence). Here the CDR3 DNA reads TGTGCCAGCAGCCCCAGCGGTGACACCGGGGAGCTGTTTTTT. This gives the protein CASSPSGDTGELFF.